This T cell receptor beta chain was found in a study of cytomegalovirus exposure and HLA in healthy donors. On this clone: Its target is not known.

With 60 Vbeta and 13 Jbeta primers, the PCR was carried out. TCRdb keeps only in-frame clones here, not all; method: immunoSEQ multiplex PCR. Counted here are approximately 140,000 clones, around 70% occurring once; the ten biggest clones make up under 3%. Findings and limits, study-wide: An analysis that came later showed most CMV-associated TCR beta chains appearing HLA-restricted. Analysis was performed later, and it showed HLA-associated TCR beta chains to be more clonally expanded than equally common others.

Those who donated were healthy bone marrow donors. The sequence was obtained from a woman aged 60-70 years in good health and CMV-seropositive. Material: PBMCs.

The CDR3 DNA sequence: TGTGCCAGCAGCCCCTACAATCAGCCCCAGCATTTT. This sequence encodes CASSPYNQPQHF. The chain employs TRBV7-2 and TRBJ1-5; D unclear. The V and J ends lost 5 bases and 3 bases respectively, with 5 bases between them. In germline, CDR1 is SGHTA, CDR2 FQGNSA. CDR3 length: 12 amino acids.